This TCR beta chain comes out of a study of blood T cell repertoires in COVID-19. On the study more broadly: Sample material is recorded as cDNA or gDNA derived from T cells, B-cell-depleted T cells, or PBMCs.

Data came from immunoSEQ multiplex PCR; TCRdb stores just in-frame clones and leaves some out. The sample lists some 90,000 clones, around 91% occurring once. What was sequenced was peripheral blood. The receptor's source is a woman aged 80 or older with active or convalescent COVID-19.

In DNA, the CDR3 is TGCAGCGTAGGCCCTCGGACAGGGGAGTTTGGCTACACCTTC. Its translation is CSVGPRTGEFGYTF. This sequence joins TRBV29-1 and TRBJ1-2; 9 positions match TRBD1. V lost 6 bases to trimming and J lost 7 bases; unmatched junction nucleotides: 12. The CDR3 loop spans 14 amino acids. CDR1 and CDR2 from the germline V gene are SQVTM and ANQGSEA.